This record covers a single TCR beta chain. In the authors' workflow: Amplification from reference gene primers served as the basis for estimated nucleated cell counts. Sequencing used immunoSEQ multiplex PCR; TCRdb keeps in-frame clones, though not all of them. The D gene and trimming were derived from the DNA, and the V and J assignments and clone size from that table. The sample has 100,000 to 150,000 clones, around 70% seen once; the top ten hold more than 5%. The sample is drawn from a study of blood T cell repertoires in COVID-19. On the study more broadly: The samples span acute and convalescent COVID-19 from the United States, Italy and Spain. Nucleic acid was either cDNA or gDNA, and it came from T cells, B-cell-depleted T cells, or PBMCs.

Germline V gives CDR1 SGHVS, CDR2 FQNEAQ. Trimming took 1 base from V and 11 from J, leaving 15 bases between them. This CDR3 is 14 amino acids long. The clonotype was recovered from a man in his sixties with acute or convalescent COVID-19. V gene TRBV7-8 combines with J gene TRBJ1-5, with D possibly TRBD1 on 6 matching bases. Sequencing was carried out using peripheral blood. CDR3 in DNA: TGTGCCAGCAGCTTAGGGACAGCGGCCGGGGCCCAGCATTTT. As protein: CASSLGTAAGAQHF.